The clone carrying this T cell receptor (beta chain) was seen many times. The data were obtained in a study of T cells in Graves' hyperthyroidism and ophthalmopathy. Study details: At the time of initial diagnosis and before any treatment, peripheral blood was collected.

The CDR3 regions of TCR beta were amplified from RNA transcripts. Initially, a first-round RT-PCR of the TCR CDR3 employed the HTBI primer set. TCRdb itself ran the multiplex PCR reads through MiXCR, one entry per CDR3 protein. This table holds approximately 330,000 distinct CDR3 sequences, around 20% found once. Germline assignment: CDR1 SGHAT and CDR2 FQNNGV. Trimming took 0 bases from V and 3 from J, leaving 12 bases between them. This CDR3 is built from 15 residues. The source is a woman between 50 and 59 years old with Graves' hyperthyroidism. The sequenced material came from blood. The genes are TRBV11-2 and TRBJ2-7, with a weak D call TRBD2 (5 bases). The DNA for the CDR3 is TGTGCCAGCAGCTTAGAATCTAGCCCAAACTACGAGCAGTACTTC. It translates to CASSLESSPNYEQYF.